The 18 T cell receptor beta chains below all came from one sample that was sequenced in a study of T cell changes during pregnancy in multiple sclerosis. Method: immunoSEQ multiplex PCR; TCRdb's copy keeps in-frame clones and lacks some. The repertoire holds around 70,000 clones, with over 80% as singletons. The material sequenced was peripheral blood, taken before pregnancy. The receptors here all came from a female donor with multiple sclerosis, enrolled in a pregnancy study.

The J gene is TRBJ2-4, the V gene TRBV11-2, with 8 bases fitting TRBD1. V dropped 5 bases and J dropped 4; count of bases not matched to a gene: 4. Germline lookup yields CDR1 SGHAT and CDR2 FQNNGV. The CDR3 is 14 residues long. CDR3 DNA sequence: TGTGCCAGCAGCCGGGGACAGGTGAAAAACATTCAGTACTTC. The encoded protein is CASSRGQVKNIQYF.

This chain links TRBV7-9 with TRBJ2-1; perhaps TRBD1 as D (6 bases). V lost 4 bases and J 5 bases, leaving 12 bases between the germline ends. Germline-derived CDR1 and CDR2 are SEHNR and FQNEAQ (reference sequence). The CDR3 is made up of 14 amino acids. The CDR3 sequence: CASSSTGPHNEQFF. CDR3 bases: TGTGCCAGCAGCTCGACAGGCCCCCACAATGAGCAGTTCTTC.

The chain's CDR3 is CASSQALRAGKFF. The CDR3 DNA is TGCGCCAGCAGCCAAGCTTTACGGGCAGGGAAGTTCTTC. This sequence joins TRBV4-3 and TRBJ2-1; TRBD1 might be the D (5 bases). Germline values: CDR1 LGHNA, CDR2 YSLEER. CDR3 length equals 13 residues. V was clipped by 1 base and J by 14 bases, with 15 bases between them.

This CDR3 is CASSQMGLAGGIAYNEQFF. CDR3 coding DNA: TGTGCCAGCAGTCAAATGGGACTAGCGGGAGGGATAGCCTACAATGAGCAGTTCTTC. The rearrangement links TRBV28 to TRBJ2-1; TRBD2 agrees at 16 bases. The ends lost 5 bases at V and 2 bases at J; junction bases unmatched: 9. CDR3 size: 19 residues. The germline gives CDR1 MDHEN, CDR2 SYDVKM.

CDR3 amino acids: CASSAIQPGQGGNEQFF. The CDR3 DNA sequence: TGTGCCAGCAGTGCGATACAGCCGGGACAGGGGGGCAATGAGCAGTTCTTC. The genes are TRBV27 and TRBJ2-1; 11 bases align to TRBD1. In germline, CDR1 is MNHEY, CDR2 SMNVEV (reference sequence). The CDR3 totals 17 residues. V was pared by 5 bases and J by 6 bases, with 12 bases of the junction left unmatched.

The rearrangement uses TRBV5-1 and TRBJ2-4; D is possibly TRBD1 (6 bases). The V gene's germline CDR1 is SGHRS and CDR2 YFSETQ. V was clipped by 4 bases and J by 7 bases, with 15 bases between them. The CDR3 runs 14 residues. Here the CDR3 DNA reads TGCGCCAGCAGCCAGGACAGACGGGATAACATTCAGTACTTC. Translation: CASSQDRRDNIQYF.

The chain carries TRBV27 and TRBJ2-7; 11 bases are a match to TRBD2. Unmatched junction bases numbered 7, after V lost 5 bases and J lost 7 bases. This CDR3 spans 14 amino acids. The germline V gene has CDR1 MNHEY and CDR2 SMNVEV (reference sequence). This chain's CDR3 is CASSIAGGGYEQYF. The CDR3 DNA reads as TGTGCCAGCAGTATAGCGGGAGGGGGTTATGAGCAGTACTTC.

The gene calls are TRBV21-1 and TRBJ2-3; the D call in the table, TRBD2, was not verified against the DNA. TRBV21-1 has pseudogene status. The CDR3 is made up of 13 amino acids. In nucleotides, the CDR3 is TGTGCCAGCAGCGATGGGGAGAGAGATACGCAGTATTTT. Its protein is CASSDGERDTQYF.

This chain links TRBV5-4 with TRBJ2-3, with a tentative D call TRBD1 (6 bases). CDR1 SGHNT and CDR2 YYREEE come from the germline V gene (reference sequence). Trimming left V 1 base short and J 3 bases short, with 15 bases between. This CDR3 has 16 amino acids. The CDR3 DNA reads as TGTGCCAGCAGCTTGCCTGGACGAACAGGGACAGATACGCAGTATTTT. Protein product: CASSLPGRTGTDTQYF.

In its sample, this clone was seen a few times. This chain joins TRBV14 and TRBJ2-1, with 9 nucleotides matching TRBD2. Germline V gene lookup returns CDR1 SGHDN and CDR2 FVKESK. The CDR3 length is 20 residues. V was pared by 0 bases and J by 0 bases, with 12 bases of the junction left unmatched. CDR3 sequence (DNA): TGTGCCAGCAGCCAAGAAGGGACTAGCAGACGGTTGACCTCCTACAATGAGCAGTTCTTC. It yields the protein CASSQEGTSRRLTSYNEQFF.

The V and J genes are TRBV19 and TRBJ1-4, with TRBD1 matching over 8 bases. CDR1 and CDR2 from the germline V gene are LNHDA and SQIVND (reference sequence). Germline trimming cut 2 bases from V and 5 bases from J; bases unmatched to any gene: 4. CDR3 length: 15 amino acids. Here the CDR3 reads CASSIRGQANEKLFF. The CDR3 nucleotides are TGTGCCAGTAGTATACGGGGACAGGCAAATGAAAAACTGTTTTTT.

This chain's CDR3 is CAISESGQSYEQYF. The CDR3 region has the DNA TGTGCCATCAGTGAGTCTGGACAGTCCTACGAGCAGTACTTC. This chain connects TRBV10-3 to TRBJ2-7; D may be TRBD1 (6 bases). Germline V lookup: CDR1 ENHRY, CDR2 SYGVKD. This CDR3 has 14 residues. V lost 0 bases and J 1 base, leaving 7 bases between the germline ends.

The chain employs TRBV18 and TRBJ2-7, with a weak D call TRBD1 (6 bases). Germline CDR1 KGHSH, CDR2 LQKENI. This CDR3 has 13 amino acids. V lost 8 bases and J lost 9, with 20 bases in between. The CDR3 region has the DNA TGTGCCAGCCGTCCGATAACACAGGGCGGGCAGTACTTC. It encodes CASRPITQGGQYF. Full variable domain (remainder filled in from reference TRBV18 and TRBJ2-7): NAGVMQNPRHLVRRRGQEARLRCSPMKGHSHVYWYRQLPEEGLKFMVYLQKENIIDESGMPKERFSAEFPKEGPSILRIQQVVRGDSAAYFCASRPITQGGQYFGPGTRLTVT.

The V gene is TRBV19, the J gene TRBJ2-7; tentatively, D is TRBD1 (6 bases). Germline assignment: CDR1 LNHDA and CDR2 SQIVND (reference sequence). The V end was cut by 4 bases, the J end by 0 bases, with 7 bases between. This CDR3 has 13 residues. The CDR3 protein is CASSTTGSYEQYF. The CDR3 DNA reads as TGTGCCAGTAGTACGACAGGCTCCTACGAGCAGTACTTC.

The chain couples TRBV27 to TRBJ2-5; TRBD2 matches at 11 bases. The CDR3 consists of 15 residues. V dropped 8 bases and J dropped 6; count of bases not matched to a gene: 11. In germline, CDR1 is MNHEY, CDR2 SMNVEV (reference sequence). The CDR3 DNA reads TGTGCCAGCGGGCCGGGACTAGCGGTTACAAAGACCCAGTACTTC. It encodes CASGPGLAVTKTQYF.

The chain links TRBV9 to TRBJ2-5, with 11 positions matching TRBD2. The V segment lost 4 bases and the J segment 5 bases; nucleotides outside the gene matches: 10. Germline-derived CDR1 and CDR2 are SGDLS and YYNGEE. The CDR3 is 16 residues long. CDR3 bases: TGTGCCAGCAGCTCCAGGCTAGCGGGAGGAGGGGAGACCCAGTACTTC. Its translation is CASSSRLAGGGETQYF. Supplemented by reference TRBV9 and TRBJ2-5, the full variable domain reads DSGVTQTPKHLITATGQRVTLRCSPRSGDLSVYWYQQSLDQGLQFLIQYYNGEERAKGNILERFSAQQFPDLHSELNLSSLELGDSALYFCASSSRLAGGGETQYFGPGTRLLVL.

This clone has a handful of counts. V and J are TRBV19 and TRBJ1-1, with D perhaps TRBD1 (5 bases). Germline-derived CDR1 and CDR2 are LNHDA and SQIVND (reference sequence). The CDR3 is 13 residues long. V shed 5 bases and J shed 1 base, with 8 bases lying between them. The CDR3 protein is CASSFGGNTEAFF. CDR3 DNA: TGTGCCAGTAGTTTCGGGGGGAACACTGAAGCTTTCTTT.

This clone was detected a few times. This chain links TRBV7-9 with TRBJ1-2; 9 bases match TRBD1. The J segment lost 7 bases and the V segment lost 4 bases, leaving 4 bases of the junction unmatched. CDR1 and CDR2 from the germline V gene are SEHNR and FQNEAQ (reference sequence). The CDR3 contains 13 residues. CDR3 loop: CASSSRDRAGYTF. For the CDR3, the DNA is TGTGCCAGCAGCTCCCGGGACAGGGCTGGCTACACCTTC.